This T cell receptor beta chain was identified during a study of T-cell memory formation after mild COVID-19. The trim removed 6 bases at V and 4 bases at J, leaving 2 bases unmatched. Germline assignment: CDR1 MNHEY and CDR2 SVGAGI. The CDR3 is made up of 13 amino acids. TCRdb fed the 5' RACE reads into MiXCR, producing one record per CDR3 protein. The repertoire consists of 390,000 or so distinct CDR3 sequences, with about 16% occurring once and the leading ten covering 20% to 25%. V gene TRBV6-5 combines with J gene TRBJ1-4, with TRBD1 matching over 7 bases. The sequence derives from a man aged 18 to 30 who had mild COVID-19 (a few samples of this study predate the infection). Cell type and time point are not known. The sequencing sample was made of PBMCs or a T cell subset sorted from them (not recorded which). The CDR3 sequence: CASSRGGNEKLFF. CDR3 nucleotides: TGTGCCAGCAGCAGGGGGGGTAATGAAAAACTGTTTTTT.